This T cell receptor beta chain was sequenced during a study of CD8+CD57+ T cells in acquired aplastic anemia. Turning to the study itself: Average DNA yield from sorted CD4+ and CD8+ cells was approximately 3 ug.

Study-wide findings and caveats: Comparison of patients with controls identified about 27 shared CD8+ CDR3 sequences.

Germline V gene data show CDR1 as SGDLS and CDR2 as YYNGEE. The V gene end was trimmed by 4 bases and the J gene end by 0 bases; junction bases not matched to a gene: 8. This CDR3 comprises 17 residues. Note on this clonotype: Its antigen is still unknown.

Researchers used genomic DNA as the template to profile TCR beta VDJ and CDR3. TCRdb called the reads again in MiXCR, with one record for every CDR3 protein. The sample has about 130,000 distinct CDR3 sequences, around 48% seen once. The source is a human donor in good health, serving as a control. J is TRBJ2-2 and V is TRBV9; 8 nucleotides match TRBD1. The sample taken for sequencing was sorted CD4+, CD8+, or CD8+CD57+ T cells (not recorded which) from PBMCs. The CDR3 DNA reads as TGTGCCAGCAGCACCAGGACAGGGACCGCGAACACCGGGGAGCTGTTTTTT. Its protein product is CASSTRTGTANTGELFF. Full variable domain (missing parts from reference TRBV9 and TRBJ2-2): DSGVTQTPKHLITATGQRVTLRCSPRSGDLSVYWYQQSLDQGLQFLIQYYNGEERAKGNILERFSAQQFPDLHSELNLSSLELGDSALYFCASSTRTGTANTGELFFGEGSRLTVL.